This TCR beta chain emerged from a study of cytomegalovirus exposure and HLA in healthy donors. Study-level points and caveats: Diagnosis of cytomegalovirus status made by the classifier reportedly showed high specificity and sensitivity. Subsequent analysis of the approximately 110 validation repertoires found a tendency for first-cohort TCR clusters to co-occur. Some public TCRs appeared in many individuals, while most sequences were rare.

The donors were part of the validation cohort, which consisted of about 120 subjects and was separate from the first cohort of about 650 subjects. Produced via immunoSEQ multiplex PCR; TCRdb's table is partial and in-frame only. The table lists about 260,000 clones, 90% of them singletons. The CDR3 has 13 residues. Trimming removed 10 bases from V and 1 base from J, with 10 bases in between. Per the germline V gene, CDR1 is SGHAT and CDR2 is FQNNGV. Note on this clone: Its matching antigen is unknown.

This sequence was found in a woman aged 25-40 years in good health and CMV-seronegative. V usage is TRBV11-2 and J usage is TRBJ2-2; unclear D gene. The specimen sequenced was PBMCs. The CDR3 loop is CATFAENTGELFF. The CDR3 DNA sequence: TGTGCCACTTTTGCGGAGAACACCGGGGAGCTGTTTTTT.